This T cell receptor (beta chain) was sequenced in a study of cytomegalovirus exposure and HLA in healthy donors. Whole-study findings and limits: Clonal expansion, a later analysis showed, was greater in HLA-associated TCR beta chains than in equally common others.

With respect to this clone: The antigen remains undetermined.

This CDR3 has 17 amino acids. Germline CDR1 reads SGHVS; CDR2 reads FQNEAQ. Trimming at V came to 3 bases and at J to 6 bases, leaving 11 bases not matched to a gene. With 60 Vbeta and 13 Jbeta primers, the PCR was carried out. Only in-frame clones appear in the TCRdb table, and some are missing; sequencing was by immunoSEQ multiplex PCR. Of roughly 120,000 clones listed, under 90% are singletons. The sample comprised PBMCs. The receptor comes from a female donor in good health and CMV-seropositive. V and J are TRBV7-8 and TRBJ2-2, with 9 bases aligning to TRBD2. This chain's CDR3 is CASSFSGLASYAGELFF. CDR3 sequence (DNA): TGTGCCAGCAGCTTTTCGGGACTAGCTTCGTATGCCGGGGAGCTGTTTTTT.